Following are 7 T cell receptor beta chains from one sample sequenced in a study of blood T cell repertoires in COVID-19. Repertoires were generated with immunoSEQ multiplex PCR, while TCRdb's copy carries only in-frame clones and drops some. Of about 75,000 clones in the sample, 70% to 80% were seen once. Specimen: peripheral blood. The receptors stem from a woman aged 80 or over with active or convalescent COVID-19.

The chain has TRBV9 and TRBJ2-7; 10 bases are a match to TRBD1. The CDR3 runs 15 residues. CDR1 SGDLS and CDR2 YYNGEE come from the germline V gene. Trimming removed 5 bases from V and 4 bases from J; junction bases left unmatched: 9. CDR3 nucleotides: TGTGCCAGCAGTGCACAGACAGGGGGCCGGTACGAGCAGTACTTC. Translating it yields CASSAQTGGRYEQYF.

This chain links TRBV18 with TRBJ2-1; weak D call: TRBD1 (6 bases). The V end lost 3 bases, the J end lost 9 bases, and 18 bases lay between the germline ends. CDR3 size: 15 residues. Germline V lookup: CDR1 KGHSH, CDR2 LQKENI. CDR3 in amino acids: CASSPPTGILGEQFF. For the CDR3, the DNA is TGTGCCAGCTCACCCCCGACAGGAATATTAGGTGAGCAGTTCTTC.

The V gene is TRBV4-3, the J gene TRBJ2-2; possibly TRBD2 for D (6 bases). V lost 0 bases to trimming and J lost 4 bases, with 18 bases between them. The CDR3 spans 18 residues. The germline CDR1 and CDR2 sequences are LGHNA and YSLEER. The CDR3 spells CASSQDLRAGLVTGELFF. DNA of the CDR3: TGCGCCAGCAGCCAAGATTTACGAGCGGGCTTAGTCACCGGGGAGCTGTTTTTT.

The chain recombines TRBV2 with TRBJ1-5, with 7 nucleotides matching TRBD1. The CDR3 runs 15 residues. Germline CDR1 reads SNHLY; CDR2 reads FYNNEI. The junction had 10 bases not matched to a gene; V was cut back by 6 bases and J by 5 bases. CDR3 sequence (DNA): TGTGCCAGCAGCCTAAATGACAGGGAGCATCAGCCCCAGCATTTT. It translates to CASSLNDREHQPQHF.

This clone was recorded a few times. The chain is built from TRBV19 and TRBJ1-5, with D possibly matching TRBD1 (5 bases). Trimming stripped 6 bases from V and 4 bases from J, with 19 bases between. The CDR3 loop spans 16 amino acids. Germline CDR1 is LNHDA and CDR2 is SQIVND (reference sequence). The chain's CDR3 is CASRAGRGVLNQPQHF. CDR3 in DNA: TGTGCCAGTAGGGCCGGTCGGGGGGTGCTAAATCAGCCCCAGCATTTT.

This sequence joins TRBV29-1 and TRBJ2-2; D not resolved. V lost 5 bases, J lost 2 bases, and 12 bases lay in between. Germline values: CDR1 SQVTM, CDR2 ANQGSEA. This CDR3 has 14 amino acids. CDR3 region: CSVKKTTNTGELFF. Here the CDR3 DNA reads TGCAGCGTTAAAAAGACGACTAACACCGGGGAGCTGTTTTTT.

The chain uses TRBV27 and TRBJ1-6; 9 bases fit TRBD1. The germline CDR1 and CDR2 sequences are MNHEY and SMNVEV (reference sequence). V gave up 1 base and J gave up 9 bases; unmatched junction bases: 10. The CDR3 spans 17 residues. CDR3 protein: CASSLLGTGGGISPLHF. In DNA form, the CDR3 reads TGTGCCAGCAGTTTATTGGGAACAGGGGGCGGAATTTCACCCCTCCACTTT.